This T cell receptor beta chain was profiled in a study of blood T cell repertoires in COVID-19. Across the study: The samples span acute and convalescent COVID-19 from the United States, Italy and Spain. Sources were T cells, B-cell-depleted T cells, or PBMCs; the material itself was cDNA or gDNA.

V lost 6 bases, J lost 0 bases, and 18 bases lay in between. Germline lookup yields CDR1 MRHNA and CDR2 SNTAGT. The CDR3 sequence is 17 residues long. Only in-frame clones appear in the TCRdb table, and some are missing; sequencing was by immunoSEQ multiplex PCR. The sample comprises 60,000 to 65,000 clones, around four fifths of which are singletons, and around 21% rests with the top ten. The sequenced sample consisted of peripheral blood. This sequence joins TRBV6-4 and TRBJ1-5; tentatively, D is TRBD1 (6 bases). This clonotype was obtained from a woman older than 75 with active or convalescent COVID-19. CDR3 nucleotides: TGTGCCAGCAGCCCAGAGGACAGTAAATATAGCAATCAGCCCCAGCATTTT. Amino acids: CASSPEDSKYSNQPQHF.